This TCR beta chain emerged from a study of T cell changes during pregnancy in multiple sclerosis. Only in-frame clones appear in the TCRdb table, and some are missing; sequencing was by immunoSEQ multiplex PCR. The repertoire holds under 75,000 clones, with about 94% as singletons. This clone has just one count. Trimming took 3 bases from V and 5 from J, leaving 9 bases between them. Germline CDR1 SGHKS, CDR2 YYEKEE (reference sequence). CDR3 length: 14 residues. This receptor was taken from a female donor with multiple sclerosis, enrolled in a pregnancy study. The chain carries TRBV5-5 and TRBJ1-6, with D hard to call. Material: CD8+ T cells from peripheral blood mononuclear cells, obtained in the second trimester of pregnancy. The CDR3 DNA is TGTGCCAGCAGCTCCGACATCCATAATTCACCCCTCCACTTT. This codes for CASSSDIHNSPLHF.